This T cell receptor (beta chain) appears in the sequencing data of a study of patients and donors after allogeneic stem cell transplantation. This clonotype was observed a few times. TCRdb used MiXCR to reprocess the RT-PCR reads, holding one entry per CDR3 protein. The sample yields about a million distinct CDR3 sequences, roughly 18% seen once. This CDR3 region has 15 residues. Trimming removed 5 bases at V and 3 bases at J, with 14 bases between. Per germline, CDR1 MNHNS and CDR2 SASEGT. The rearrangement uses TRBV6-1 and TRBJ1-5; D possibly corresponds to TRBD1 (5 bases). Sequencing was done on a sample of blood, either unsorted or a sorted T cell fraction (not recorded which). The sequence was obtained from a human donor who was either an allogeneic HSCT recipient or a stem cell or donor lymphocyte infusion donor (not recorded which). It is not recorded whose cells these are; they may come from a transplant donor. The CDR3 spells CASSRGRRTNQPQHF. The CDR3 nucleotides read TGTGCCAGCAGTAGGGGACGGAGAACCAATCAGCCCCAGCATTTT.